The 15 T cell receptor beta chains listed next were all sequenced from one sample in a study of T cell changes during pregnancy in multiple sclerosis. Data came from immunoSEQ multiplex PCR; TCRdb stores just in-frame clones and leaves some out. Of tens of thousands of clones in the sample, about 92% were seen once. Sequences were derived from peripheral blood, sampled after pregnancy. The receptors come from a female donor with multiple sclerosis, enrolled in a pregnancy study.

The chain joins TRBV7-2 to TRBJ2-7, with TRBD2 matching 8 bases. This CDR3 contains 14 residues. V lost 6 bases and J lost 4; bases outside the gene matches: 8. CDR1 and CDR2 from the germline V gene are SGHTA and FQGNSA. CDR3 coding DNA: TGTGCCAGCAGGGGCGGGGGGTTTACGTACGAGCAGTACTTC. Its translation: CASRGGGFTYEQYF.

V usage is TRBV19 and J usage is TRBJ2-7; TRBD1 aligns across 7 bases. The CDR3 sequence is 15 residues long. Trimming took 4 bases from V and 6 from J; bases not matched to a gene: 12. The germline V gene has CDR1 LNHDA and CDR2 SQIVND (reference sequence). CDR3 in amino acids: CASSRGTVQRGEQYF. The CDR3 DNA reads TGTGCCAGTAGTAGAGGGACAGTGCAGCGTGGCGAGCAGTACTTC.

This clone appeared a few times. Written as DNA, the CDR3 is TGCGCCAGCCAGCAGGGGCTACACGAGCAGTACTTC. Translated, it gives CASQQGLHEQYF. The chain employs TRBV10-1 and TRBJ2-7, with a possible D match to TRBD1 (6 bases). The V end was cut by 8 bases, the J end by 5 bases, with 13 bases between. This CDR3 is built from 12 residues. Germline CDR1 is WNHNN and CDR2 is SYGVQD (reference sequence).

The chain couples TRBV28 to TRBJ1-1, with TRBD1 identical over 7 bases. CDR1 is MDHEN and CDR2 is SYDVKM in the germline V gene. The CDR3 length is 13 residues. V was pared by 2 bases and J by 9 bases, with 6 bases of the junction left unmatched. Written as DNA, the CDR3 is TGTGCCAGCAGTTTAAGACAGGGTAGACAAGCTTTCTTT. Its protein is CASSLRQGRQAFF.

The chain is built from TRBV21-1 and TRBJ2-7; the table's D call of TRBD2 was not tested on the DNA. TRBV21-1 is a documented pseudogene. CDR3 length: 18 residues. Here the CDR3 DNA reads TGTGCCAGCAGCAAAGTAGCCTCGGACTACCCGACAACCTACGAGCAGTACTTC. It codes for CASSKVASDYPTTYEQYF.

This clone was observed once. This chain connects TRBV19 to TRBJ2-2; D possibly corresponds to TRBD2 (5 bases). Trimming took off 1 base at V and 6 bases at J, with 9 bases between the two ends. Germline V gene lookup returns CDR1 LNHDA and CDR2 SQIVND (reference sequence). CDR3 length equals 14 residues. CDR3 DNA: TGTGCCAGTAGTATAGGGCGGGTCGCCGGGGAGCTGTTTTTT. It is translated as CASSIGRVAGELFF.

This chain links TRBV7-3 with TRBJ1-2, with 11 bases aligning to TRBD1. The germline gives CDR1 SGHTA, CDR2 FQGTGA. V gave up 0 bases and J gave up 3 bases; unmatched junction bases: 3. The CDR3 sequence is 16 residues long. DNA for the CDR3: TGTGCCAGCAGCTTAACCGGACAGGGGGCTGACTATGGCTACACCTTC. Translating gives CASSLTGQGADYGYTF.

The chain uses TRBV5-1 and TRBJ2-1, with 7 positions matching TRBD1. CDR1 SGHRS and CDR2 YFSETQ come from the germline V gene. Germline trimming cut 2 bases from V and 2 bases from J; bases unmatched to any gene: 4. The CDR3 is made up of 15 amino acids. The CDR3 DNA reads as TGCGCCAGCAGCTTACTACAGGGGACCTACAATGAGCAGTTCTTC. Its translation is CASSLLQGTYNEQFF. The entire variable domain, with the rest obtained from reference TRBV5-1 and TRBJ2-1, is as follows: KAGVTQTPRYLIKTRGQQVTLSCSPISGHRSVSWYQQTPGQGLQFLFEYFSETQRNKGNFPGRFSGRQFSNSRSEMNVSTLELGDSALYLCASSLLQGTYNEQFFGPGTRLTVL.

This clone was seen once. The rearrangement uses TRBV5-8 and TRBJ2-7; 10 nucleotides match TRBD1. The V gene end was trimmed by 7 bases and the J gene end by 4 bases; junction bases not matched to a gene: 11. The CDR3 has 15 residues. CDR1 and CDR2 from the germline V gene are SGHTS and YDEGEE. The CDR3 nucleotides read TGTGCCAGCCACCCGGGGGGACAGGGGCCTTACGAGCAGTACTTC. Amino acids: CASHPGGQGPYEQYF. The variable domain in full, completed from reference TRBV5-8 and TRBJ2-7, reads EAGVTQSPTHLIKTRGQQATLRCSPISGHTSVYWYQQALGLGLQFLLWYDEGEERNRGNFPPRFSGRQFPNYSSELNVNALELEDSALYLCASHPGGQGPYEQYFGPGTRLTVT.

V is TRBV18 and J is TRBJ2-7; 7 bases are shared with TRBD1. Trimming removed 3 bases from V and 2 bases from J; junction bases left unmatched: 4. The CDR3 runs 14 residues. CDR1 and CDR2 from the germline V gene are KGHSH and LQKENI. The CDR3 protein is CASSPGTVTYEQYF. The CDR3 DNA follows: TGTGCCAGCTCACCCGGGACAGTTACCTACGAGCAGTACTTC.

The CDR3 nucleotides read TGCAGCGCACCGTTCAGGGGGTCGCTTCAAGAGACCCAGTACTTC. Protein product: CSAPFRGSLQETQYF. The rearrangement links TRBV29-1 to TRBJ2-5, with TRBD1 identical over 7 bases. V lost 7 bases, J lost 2 bases, and 13 bases stayed unmatched. CDR1 is SQVTM and CDR2 is ANQGSEA in the germline V gene. The CDR3 sequence is 15 residues long.

This chain joins TRBV25-1 and TRBJ1-2, with D uncertain. This CDR3 spans 12 amino acids. CDR1 and CDR2 (germline): MGHDK, SYGVNS. Trimming pared 5 bases from V and 4 bases from J, leaving 8 bases between. The CDR3 DNA reads as TGTGCCAGCAGTACCCCCGGCTATGGCTACACCTTC. As protein: CASSTPGYGYTF.

The gene calls are TRBV2 and TRBJ2-7, with TRBD2 matching 16 bases. V was clipped by 8 bases and J by 2 bases; unmatched bases: 12. Germline V gene sequence: CDR1 SNHLY, CDR2 FYNNEI. This CDR3 spans 18 amino acids. In DNA, the CDR3 is TGTGCCAGCTCACCGGGACTAGCGGGGGGGCCCAGACCCTACGAGCAGTACTTC. It codes for CASSPGLAGGPRPYEQYF. Looking up the rest from reference TRBV2 and TRBJ2-7 gives the full variable domain: EPEVTQTPSHQVTQMGQEVILRCVPISNHLYFYWYRQILGQKVEFLVSFYNNEISEKSEIFDDQFSVERPDGSNFTLKIRSTKLEDSAMYFCASSPGLAGGPRPYEQYFGPGTRLTVT.

The chain recombines TRBV2 with TRBJ1-1; D might be TRBD1 (6 bases). Trimming cost V 5 bases and J 1 base, with 11 bases left between them. This CDR3 spans 14 amino acids. Germline V CDR1 and CDR2: SNHLY, FYNNEI. CDR3 amino acids: CASSSHRANTEAFF. CDR3 bases: TGTGCCAGCAGTTCACACAGGGCGAACACTGAAGCTTTCTTT.

The J gene is TRBJ2-1, the V gene TRBV9; 9 positions match TRBD1. Germline CDR1 is SGDLS and CDR2 is YYNGEE. Unmatched junction bases numbered 11, after V lost 2 bases and J lost 8 bases. The CDR3 runs 16 residues. The CDR3 loop reads CASSVDTGGPLDEQFF. For the CDR3, the DNA is TGTGCCAGCAGCGTGGATACAGGGGGCCCTTTGGATGAGCAGTTCTTC.